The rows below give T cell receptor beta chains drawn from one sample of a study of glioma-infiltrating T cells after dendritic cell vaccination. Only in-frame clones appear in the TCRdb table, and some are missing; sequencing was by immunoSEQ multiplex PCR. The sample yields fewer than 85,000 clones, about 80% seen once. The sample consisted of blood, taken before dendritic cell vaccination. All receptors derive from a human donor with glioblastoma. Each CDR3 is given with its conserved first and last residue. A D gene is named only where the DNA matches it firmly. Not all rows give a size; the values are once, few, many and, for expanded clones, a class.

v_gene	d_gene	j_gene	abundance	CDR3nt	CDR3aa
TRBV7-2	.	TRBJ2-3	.	TGTGCCAGCAGCCCCTCGCGGATCAGCACAGATACGCAGTATTTT	CASSPSRISTDTQYF
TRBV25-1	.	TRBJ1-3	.	TGTGCCAGCAGTGAATACGGCAGGGCTGGTGGAAACACCATATATTTT	CASSEYGRAGGNTIYF
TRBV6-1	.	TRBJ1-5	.	TGTGCCAGCAGTGGACAGTATAGCAATCAGCCCCAGCATTTT	CASSGQYSNQPQHF
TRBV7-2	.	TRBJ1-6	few	TGTGCCAGCAGCTTAGGGACAGCCAATTCACCCCTCCACTTT	CASSLGTANSPLHF
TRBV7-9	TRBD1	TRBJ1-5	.	TGTGCCAGCAGCTTAGCCTCTGCACAGGGGAATCAGCCCCAGCATTTT	CASSLASAQGNQPQHF
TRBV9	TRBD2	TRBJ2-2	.	TGTGCCAGCACCCCACTAGCGGGAGGGCCGACCGGGGAGCTGTTTTTT	CASTPLAGGPTGELFF
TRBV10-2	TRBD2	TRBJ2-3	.	TGCGCCAGCACCGACGACAGCGGGAGGGCCCTGATGGGTAACACAGATACGCAGTATTTT	CASTDDSGRALMGNTDTQYF
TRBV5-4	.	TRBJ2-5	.	TGTGCCAGCAGCCCCGGAGGTAGTGGGCAAGAGACCCAGTACTTC	CASSPGGSGQETQYF
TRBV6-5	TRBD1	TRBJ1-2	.	TGTGCCAGCAGCCCCCCGGGACAGGGTGCCTATGGCTACACCTTC	CASSPPGQGAYGYTF
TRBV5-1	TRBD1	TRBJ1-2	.	TGCGCCAGCAGCTTGGGTGGAACAGGGGACTATGGCTACACCTTC	CASSLGGTGDYGYTF
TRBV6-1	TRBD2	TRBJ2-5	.	TGTGCCAGCAGTACGACTAGCGGAGTGGGAAAGACCCAGTACTTC	CASSTTSGVGKTQYF
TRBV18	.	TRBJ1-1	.	TGTGCCAGCTCACCACGTATTGAAGCAGGGAACACTGAAGCTTTCTTT	CASSPRIEAGNTEAFF
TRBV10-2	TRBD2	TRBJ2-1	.	TGCGCCAGCACCGTTCTAGCGGGAGGTTACAATGAGCAGTTCTTC	CASTVLAGGYNEQFF